Below, one T cell receptor beta chain is given with its context. What it binds is not known. This sample is part of a study of monozygotic twins with inflammatory bowel disease. Study-level points and caveats: Background noise in patient repertoires may stem from differing immunosuppressive treatments.

The CDR3 covers 13 residues. CDR1 and CDR2 (germline): SQVTM, ANQGSEA. Donors gave 2.5 ml of blood apiece. Template switching introduced UMIs that contain a 6-nucleotide sample barcode. Both TCRalpha and TCRbeta cDNA were subjected to two nested PCRs lasting around 15 and 9 cycles. From the 5' RACE reads, TCRdb lists one entry per CDR3 protein and no DNA. The sample holds roughly 100,000 distinct CDR3 sequences. Sequencing was carried out using blood. The receptor's source is a human donor with ulcerative colitis or Crohn's disease, or a healthy co-twin of an affected twin (not recorded which). The chain is built from TRBV29-1 and TRBJ2-1; checking the TCRdb D call of TRBD1 is not possible without DNA. The CDR3 reads CSGPGQGMDEQFF.